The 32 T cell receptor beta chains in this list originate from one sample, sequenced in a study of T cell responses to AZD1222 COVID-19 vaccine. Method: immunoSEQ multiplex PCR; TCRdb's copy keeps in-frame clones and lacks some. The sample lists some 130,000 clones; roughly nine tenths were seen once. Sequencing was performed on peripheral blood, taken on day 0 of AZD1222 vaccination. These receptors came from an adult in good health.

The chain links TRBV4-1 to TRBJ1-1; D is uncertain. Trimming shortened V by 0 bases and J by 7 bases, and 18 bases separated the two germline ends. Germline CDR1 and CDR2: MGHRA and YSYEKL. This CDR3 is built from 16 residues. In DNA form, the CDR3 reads TGCGCCAGCAGCCAAGATGAAAGGAGTTCCCGGAATGAAGCTTTCTTT. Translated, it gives CASSQDERSSRNEAFF.

The CDR3 loop is CATSAIALDRDSNRGNEQFF. In nucleotides, the CDR3 is TGTGCCACCAGTGCCATTGCGCTGGACAGGGACTCAAATCGGGGCAATGAGCAGTTCTTC. The chain employs TRBV24-1 and TRBJ2-1, with 8 bases identical to TRBD1. CDR1 is KGHDR, CDR2 SFDVKD, per germline. The CDR3 has 20 residues. J lost 6 bases, V lost 5 bases, and 23 bases had no gene match.

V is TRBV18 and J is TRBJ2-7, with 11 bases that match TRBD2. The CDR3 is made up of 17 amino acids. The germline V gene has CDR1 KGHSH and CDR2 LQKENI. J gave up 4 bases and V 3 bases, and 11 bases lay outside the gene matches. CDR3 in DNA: TGTGCCAGCTCACCGACTAGCGGGACGTTTGGGGGGTACGAGCAGTACTTC. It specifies CASSPTSGTFGGYEQYF. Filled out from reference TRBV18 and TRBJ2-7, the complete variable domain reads NAGVMQNPRHLVRRRGQEARLRCSPMKGHSHVYWYRQLPEEGLKFMVYLQKENIIDESGMPKERFSAEFPKEGPSILRIQQVVRGDSAAYFCASSPTSGTFGGYEQYFGPGTRLTVT.

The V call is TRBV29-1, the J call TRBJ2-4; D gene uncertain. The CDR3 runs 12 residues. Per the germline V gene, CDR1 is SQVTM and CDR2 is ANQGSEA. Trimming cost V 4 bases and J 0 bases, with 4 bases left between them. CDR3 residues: CSVAVAKNIQYF. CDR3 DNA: TGCAGCGTTGCTGTAGCCAAAAACATTCAGTACTTC.

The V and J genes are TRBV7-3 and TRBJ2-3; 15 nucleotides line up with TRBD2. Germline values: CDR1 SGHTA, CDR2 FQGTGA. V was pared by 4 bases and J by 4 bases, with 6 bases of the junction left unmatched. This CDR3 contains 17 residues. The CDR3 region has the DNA TGTGCCAGCAGCTCGGGACTAGCGGGAGGTTGGGCAGATACGCAGTATTTT. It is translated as CASSSGLAGGWADTQYF.

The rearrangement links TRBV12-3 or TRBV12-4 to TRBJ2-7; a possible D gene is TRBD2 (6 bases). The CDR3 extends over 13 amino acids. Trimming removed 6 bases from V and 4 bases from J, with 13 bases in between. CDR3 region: CASRPGLTYEQYF. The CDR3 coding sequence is TGTGCCAGCAGGCCGGGACTCACGTACGAGCAGTACTTC.

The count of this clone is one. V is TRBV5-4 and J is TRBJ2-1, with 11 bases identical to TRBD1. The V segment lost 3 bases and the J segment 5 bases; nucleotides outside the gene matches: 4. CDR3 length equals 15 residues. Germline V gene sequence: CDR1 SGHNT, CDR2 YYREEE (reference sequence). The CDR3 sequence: CASSSRTGGNNEQFF. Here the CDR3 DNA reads TGTGCCAGCAGCTCCCGGACAGGGGGCAACAATGAGCAGTTCTTC.

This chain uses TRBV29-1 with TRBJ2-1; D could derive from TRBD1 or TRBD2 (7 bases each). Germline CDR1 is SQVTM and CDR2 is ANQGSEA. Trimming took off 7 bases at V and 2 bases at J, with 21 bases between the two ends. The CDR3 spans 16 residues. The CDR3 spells CSGGEGAMHTYNEQFF. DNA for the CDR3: TGCAGCGGAGGGGAGGGGGCAATGCATACCTACAATGAGCAGTTCTTC.

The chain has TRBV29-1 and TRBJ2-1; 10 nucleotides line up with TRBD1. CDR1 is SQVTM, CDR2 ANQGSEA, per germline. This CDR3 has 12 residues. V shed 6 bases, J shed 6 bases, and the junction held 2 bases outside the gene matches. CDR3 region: CSVGQGFNEQFF. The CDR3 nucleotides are TGCAGCGTGGGACAGGGGTTCAATGAGCAGTTCTTC.

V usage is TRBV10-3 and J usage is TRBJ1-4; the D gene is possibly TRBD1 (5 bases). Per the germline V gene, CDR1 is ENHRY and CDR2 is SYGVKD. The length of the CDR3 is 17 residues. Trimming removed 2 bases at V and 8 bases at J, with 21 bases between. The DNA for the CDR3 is TGTGCCATCAGTGAGGAGGGACGAGGGGAGGGCAAAGAAAAACTGTTTTTT. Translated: CAISEEGRGEGKEKLFF.

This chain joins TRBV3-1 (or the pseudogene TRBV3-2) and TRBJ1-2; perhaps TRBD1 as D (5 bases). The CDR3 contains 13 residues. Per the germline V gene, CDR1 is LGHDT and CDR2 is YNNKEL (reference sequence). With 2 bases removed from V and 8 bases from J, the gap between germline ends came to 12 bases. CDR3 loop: CASSQRDGRGYTF. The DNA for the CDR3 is TGTGCCAGCAGCCAACGGGACGGCCGGGGCTACACCTTC.

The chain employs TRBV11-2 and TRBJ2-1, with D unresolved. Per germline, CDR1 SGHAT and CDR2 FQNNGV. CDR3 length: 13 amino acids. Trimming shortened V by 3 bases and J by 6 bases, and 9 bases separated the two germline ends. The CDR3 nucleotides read TGTGCCAGCAGCTTCGGCCTTACCAATGAGCAGTTCTTC. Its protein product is CASSFGLTNEQFF.

The CDR3 DNA reads as TGCAGCGTTGAAGAATCGAGCGGGATTACCTACAATGAGCAGTTCTTC. Encoded protein: CSVEESSGITYNEQFF. The chain employs TRBV29-1 and TRBJ2-1, with 7 positions matching TRBD2. The J segment lost 2 bases and the V segment lost 0 bases, leaving 7 bases of the junction unmatched. Germline lookup yields CDR1 SQVTM and CDR2 ANQGSEA. The CDR3 is 16 residues long.

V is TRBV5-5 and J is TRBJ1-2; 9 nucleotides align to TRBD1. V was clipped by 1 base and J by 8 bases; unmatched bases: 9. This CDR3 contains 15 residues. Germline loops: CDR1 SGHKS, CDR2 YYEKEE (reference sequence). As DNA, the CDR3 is TGTGCCAGCAGCTTGCTAACAGGGGGCGCGGGAGGCTACACCTTC. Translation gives CASSLLTGGAGGYTF.

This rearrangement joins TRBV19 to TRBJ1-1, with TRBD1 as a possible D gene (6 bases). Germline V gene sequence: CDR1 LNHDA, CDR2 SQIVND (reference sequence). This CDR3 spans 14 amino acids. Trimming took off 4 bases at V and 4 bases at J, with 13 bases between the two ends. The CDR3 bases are TGTGCCAGTAGTAGGGACACCCTCGGCACTGAAGCTTTCTTT. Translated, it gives CASSRDTLGTEAFF.

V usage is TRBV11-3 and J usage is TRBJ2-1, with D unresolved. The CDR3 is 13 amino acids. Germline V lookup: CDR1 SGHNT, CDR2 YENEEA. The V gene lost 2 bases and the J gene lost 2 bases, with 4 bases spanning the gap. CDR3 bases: TGTGCCAGCAGCTTACTGACCTACAATGAGCAGTTCTTC. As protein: CASSLLTYNEQFF.

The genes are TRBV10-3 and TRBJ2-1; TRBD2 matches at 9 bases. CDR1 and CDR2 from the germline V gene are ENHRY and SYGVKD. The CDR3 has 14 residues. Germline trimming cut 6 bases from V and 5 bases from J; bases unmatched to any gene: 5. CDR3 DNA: TGTGCCATCAGAATAGCGGGAGACCACAATGAGCAGTTCTTC. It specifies CAIRIAGDHNEQFF.

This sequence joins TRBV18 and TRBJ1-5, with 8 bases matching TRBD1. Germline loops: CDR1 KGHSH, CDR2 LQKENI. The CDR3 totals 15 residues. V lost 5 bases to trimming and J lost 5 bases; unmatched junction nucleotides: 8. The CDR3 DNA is TGTGCCAGCTCAGGGGAACGGGACAGGTATCAGCCCCAGCATTTT. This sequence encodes CASSGERDRYQPQHF.

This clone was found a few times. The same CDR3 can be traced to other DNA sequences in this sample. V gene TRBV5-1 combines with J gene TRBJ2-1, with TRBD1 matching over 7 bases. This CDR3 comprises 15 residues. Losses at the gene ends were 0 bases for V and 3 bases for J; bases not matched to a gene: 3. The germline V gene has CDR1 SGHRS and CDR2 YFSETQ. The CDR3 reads CASSLGGGDYNEQFF. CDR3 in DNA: TGCGCCAGCAGCTTGGGAGGGGGCGACTACAATGAGCAGTTCTTC. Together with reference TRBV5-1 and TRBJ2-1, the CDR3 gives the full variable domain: KAGVTQTPRYLIKTRGQQVTLSCSPISGHRSVSWYQQTPGQGLQFLFEYFSETQRNKGNFPGRFSGRQFSNSRSEMNVSTLELGDSALYLCASSLGGGDYNEQFFGPGTRLTVL.

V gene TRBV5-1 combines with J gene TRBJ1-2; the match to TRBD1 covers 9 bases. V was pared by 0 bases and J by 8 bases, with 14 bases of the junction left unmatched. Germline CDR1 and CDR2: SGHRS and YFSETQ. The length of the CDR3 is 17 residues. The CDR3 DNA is TGCGCCAGCAGCTTGGAGGGACAGGGTATTGTTGACGGGGGCTACACCTTC. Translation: CASSLEGQGIVDGGYTF.

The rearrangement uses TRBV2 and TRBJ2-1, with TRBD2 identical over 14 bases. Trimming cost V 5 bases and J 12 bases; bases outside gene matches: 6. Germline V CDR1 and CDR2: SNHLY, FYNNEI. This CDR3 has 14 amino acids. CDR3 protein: CASSPGLAGVRQFF. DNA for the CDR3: TGTGCCAGCAGTCCGGGACTAGCGGGAGTAAGGCAGTTCTTC. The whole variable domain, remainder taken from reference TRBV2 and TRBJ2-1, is EPEVTQTPSHQVTQMGQEVILRCVPISNHLYFYWYRQILGQKVEFLVSFYNNEISEKSEIFDDQFSVERPDGSNFTLKIRSTKLEDSAMYFCASSPGLAGVRQFFGPGTRLTVL.

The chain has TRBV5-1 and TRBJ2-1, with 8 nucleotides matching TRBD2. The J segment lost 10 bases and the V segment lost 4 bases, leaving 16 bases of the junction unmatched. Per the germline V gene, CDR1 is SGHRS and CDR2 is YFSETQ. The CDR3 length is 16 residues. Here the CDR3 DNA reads TGCGCCAGCAGCCCTCCGGGACTAGGATCCCTTGGGGAGCAGTTCTTC. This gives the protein CASSPPGLGSLGEQFF.

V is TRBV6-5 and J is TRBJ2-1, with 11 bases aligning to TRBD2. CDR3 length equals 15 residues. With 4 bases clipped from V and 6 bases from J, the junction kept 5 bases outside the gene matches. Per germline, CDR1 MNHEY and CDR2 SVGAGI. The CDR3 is CASSLTSGSGNEQFF. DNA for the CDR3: TGTGCCAGCAGTTTAACTAGCGGGAGTGGCAATGAGCAGTTCTTC.

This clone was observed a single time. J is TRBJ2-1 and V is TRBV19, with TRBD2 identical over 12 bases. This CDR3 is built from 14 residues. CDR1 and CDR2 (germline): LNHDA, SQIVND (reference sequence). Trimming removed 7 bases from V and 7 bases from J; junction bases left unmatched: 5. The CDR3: CASTSSGRGNEQFF. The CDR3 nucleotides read TGTGCCAGTACCTCTAGCGGGAGGGGGAATGAGCAGTTCTTC.

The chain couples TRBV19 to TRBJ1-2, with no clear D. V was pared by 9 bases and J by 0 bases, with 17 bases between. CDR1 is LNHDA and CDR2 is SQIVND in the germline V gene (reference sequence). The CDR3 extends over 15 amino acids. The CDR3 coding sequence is TGTGCCAGCGGACGCGGGTCCCAAGCTAACTATGGCTACACCTTC. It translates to CASGRGSQANYGYTF. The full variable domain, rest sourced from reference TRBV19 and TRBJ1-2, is DGGITQSPKYLFRKEGQNVTLSCEQNLNHDAMYWYRQDPGQGLRLIYYSQIVNDFQKGDIAEGYSVSREKKESFPLTVTSAQKNPTAFYLCASGRGSQANYGYTFGSGTRLTVV.

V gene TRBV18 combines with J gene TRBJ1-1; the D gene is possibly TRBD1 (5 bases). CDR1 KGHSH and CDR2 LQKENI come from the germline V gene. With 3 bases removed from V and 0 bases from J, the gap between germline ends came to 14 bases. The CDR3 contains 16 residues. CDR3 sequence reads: CASSPNPGTMNTEAFF. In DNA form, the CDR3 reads TGTGCCAGCTCACCGAATCCCGGGACGATGAACACTGAAGCTTTCTTT.

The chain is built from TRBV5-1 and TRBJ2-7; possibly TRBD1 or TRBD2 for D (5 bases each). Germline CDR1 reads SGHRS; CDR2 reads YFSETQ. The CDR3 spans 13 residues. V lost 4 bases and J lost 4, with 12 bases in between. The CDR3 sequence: CASSDGASYEQYF. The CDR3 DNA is TGCGCCAGCAGCGACGGGGCCTCTTACGAGCAGTACTTC.

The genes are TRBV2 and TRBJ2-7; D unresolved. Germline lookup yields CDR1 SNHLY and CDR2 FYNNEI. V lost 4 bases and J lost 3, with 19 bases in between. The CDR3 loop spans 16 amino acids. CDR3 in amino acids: CASSVGRTDSYYEQYF. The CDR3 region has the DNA TGTGCCAGCAGTGTTGGTAGAACAGACTCCTACTACGAGCAGTACTTC.

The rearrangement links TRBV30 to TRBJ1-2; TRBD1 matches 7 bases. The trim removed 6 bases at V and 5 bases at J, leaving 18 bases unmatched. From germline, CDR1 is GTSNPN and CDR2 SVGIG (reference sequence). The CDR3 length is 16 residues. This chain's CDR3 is CACGDNWDRKSYGYTF. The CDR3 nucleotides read TGTGCCTGCGGAGACAATTGGGACAGAAAATCTTATGGCTACACCTTC.

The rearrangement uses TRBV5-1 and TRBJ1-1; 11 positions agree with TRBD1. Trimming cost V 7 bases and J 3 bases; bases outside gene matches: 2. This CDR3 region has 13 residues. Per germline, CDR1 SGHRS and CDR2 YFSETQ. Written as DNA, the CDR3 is TGCGCCAGCCCGGGACAGGGGGACACTGAAGCTTTCTTT. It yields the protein CASPGQGDTEAFF.

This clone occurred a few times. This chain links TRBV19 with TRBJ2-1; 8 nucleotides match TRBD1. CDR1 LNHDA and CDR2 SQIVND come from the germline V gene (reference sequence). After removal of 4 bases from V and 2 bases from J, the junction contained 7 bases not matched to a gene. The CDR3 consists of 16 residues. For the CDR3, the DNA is TGTGCCAGTAGTAAAGACAGGGGCGGACCCTACAATGAGCAGTTCTTC. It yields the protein CASSKDRGGPYNEQFF.

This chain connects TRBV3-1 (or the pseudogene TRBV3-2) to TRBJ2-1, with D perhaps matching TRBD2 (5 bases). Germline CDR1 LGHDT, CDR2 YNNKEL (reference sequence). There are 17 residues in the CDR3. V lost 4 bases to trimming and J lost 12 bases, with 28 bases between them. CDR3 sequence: CASSLLGKEATLGGQFF. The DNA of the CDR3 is TGTGCCAGCAGCCTCCTCGGGAAGGAAGCAACCCTCGGTGGGCAGTTCTTC.